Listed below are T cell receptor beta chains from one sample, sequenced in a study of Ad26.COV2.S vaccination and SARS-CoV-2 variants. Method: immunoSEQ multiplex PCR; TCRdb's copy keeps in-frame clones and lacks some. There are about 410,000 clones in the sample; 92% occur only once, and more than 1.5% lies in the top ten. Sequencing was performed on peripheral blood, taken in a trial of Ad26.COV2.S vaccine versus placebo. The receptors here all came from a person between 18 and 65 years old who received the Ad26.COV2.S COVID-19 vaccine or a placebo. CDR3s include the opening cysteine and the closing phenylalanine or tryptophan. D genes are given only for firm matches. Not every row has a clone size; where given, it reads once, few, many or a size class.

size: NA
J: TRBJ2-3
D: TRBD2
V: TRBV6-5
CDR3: CASSSDWTSSTDTQYF
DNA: TGTGCCAGCAGTTCCGACTGGACTAGCAGCACAGATACGCAGTATTTT

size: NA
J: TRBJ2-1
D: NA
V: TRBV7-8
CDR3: CASSPSYGGLGSEQFF
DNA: TGTGCCAGCAGCCCCTCGTATGGGGGCCTGGGGAGTGAGCAGTTCTTC

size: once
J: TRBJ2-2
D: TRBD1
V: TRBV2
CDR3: CASSWDRGRVAGELFF
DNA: TGTGCCAGCAGTTGGGACAGGGGTAGGGTCGCCGGGGAGCTGTTTTTT

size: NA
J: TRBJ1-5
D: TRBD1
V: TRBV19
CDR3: CASSTRQGGQPQHF
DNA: TGTGCCAGTAGTACTAGACAGGGAGGACAGCCCCAGCATTTT

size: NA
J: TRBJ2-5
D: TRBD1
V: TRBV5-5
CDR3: CASSLKGGRETQYF
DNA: TGTGCCAGCAGCTTGAAAGGGGGCCGTGAGACCCAGTACTTC

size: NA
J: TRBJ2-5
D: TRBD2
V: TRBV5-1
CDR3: CASSFWTSEQETQYF
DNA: TGCGCCAGCAGCTTTTGGACTAGCGAACAAGAGACCCAGTACTTC

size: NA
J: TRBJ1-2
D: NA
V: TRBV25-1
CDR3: CASSDPEANYGYTF
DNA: TGTGCCAGCAGTGATCCGGAAGCTAACTATGGCTACACCTTC

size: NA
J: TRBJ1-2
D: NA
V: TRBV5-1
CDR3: CASSLPLGGSYGYTF
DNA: TGCGCCAGCAGCTTACCCCTCGGGGGGAGCTATGGCTACACCTTC

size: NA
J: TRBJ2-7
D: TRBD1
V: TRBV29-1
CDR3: CSVRQGFGAYEQYF
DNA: TGCAGCGTTAGACAGGGATTCGGGGCCTACGAGCAGTACTTC

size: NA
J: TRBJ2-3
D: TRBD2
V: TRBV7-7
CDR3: CASSLAEADTQYF
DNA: TGTGCCAGCAGCCTAGCGGAGGCAGATACGCAGTATTTT

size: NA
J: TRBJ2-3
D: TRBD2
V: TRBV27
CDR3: CASKERGFPDTQYF
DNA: TGTGCCAGCAAGGAGCGGGGGTTTCCAGATACGCAGTATTTT

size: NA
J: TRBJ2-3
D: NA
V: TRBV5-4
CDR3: CASSLLVTSTDTQYF
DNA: TGTGCCAGCAGCTTACTAGTAACTAGCACAGATACGCAGTATTTT

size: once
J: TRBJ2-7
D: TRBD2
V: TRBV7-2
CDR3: CASSFGGSGGREQYF
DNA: TGTGCCAGCAGCTTTGGGGGAAGCGGGGGGAGGGAGCAGTACTTC

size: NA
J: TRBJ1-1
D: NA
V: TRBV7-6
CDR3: CASSSEERIWDTEAFF
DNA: TGTGCCAGCAGCTCTGAGGAACGCATATGGGACACTGAAGCTTTCTTT

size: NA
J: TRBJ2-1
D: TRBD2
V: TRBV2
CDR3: CASSSGLAANEQFF
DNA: TGTGCCAGCAGTTCCGGACTAGCGGCCAATGAGCAGTTCTTC

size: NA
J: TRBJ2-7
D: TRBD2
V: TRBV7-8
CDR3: CASSPSGGRYEQYF
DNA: TGTGCCAGCAGCCCTAGCGGGGGGCGCTACGAGCAGTACTTC

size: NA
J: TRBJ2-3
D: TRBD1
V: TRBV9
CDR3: CASSEGQNTDTQYF
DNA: TGTGCCAGCAGCGAGGGACAGAACACAGATACGCAGTATTTT

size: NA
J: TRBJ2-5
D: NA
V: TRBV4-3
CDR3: CASSQDGGPQETQYF
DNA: TGCGCCAGCAGCCAAGACGGGGGACCTCAAGAGACCCAGTACTTC

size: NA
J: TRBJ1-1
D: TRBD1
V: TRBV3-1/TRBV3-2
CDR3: CASSHGQGALNTEAFF
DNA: TGTGCCAGCAGCCACGGCCAGGGGGCGTTGAACACTGAAGCTTTCTTT

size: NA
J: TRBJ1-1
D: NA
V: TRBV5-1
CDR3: CASSLLGEDTEAFF
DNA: TGCGCCAGCAGCTTGCTAGGGGAGGACACTGAAGCTTTCTTT

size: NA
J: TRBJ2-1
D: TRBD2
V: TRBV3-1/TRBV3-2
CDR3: CASSPGLAGLSYNEQFF
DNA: TGTGCCAGCAGCCCGGGACTAGCGGGACTATCCTACAATGAGCAGTTCTTC

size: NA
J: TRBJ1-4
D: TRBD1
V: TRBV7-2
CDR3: CASSLAVYRGPGNEKLFF
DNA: TGTGCCAGCAGCTTAGCTGTGTACAGGGGGCCCGGTAATGAAAAACTGTTTTTT

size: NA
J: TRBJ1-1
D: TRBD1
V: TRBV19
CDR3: CASSIWDRETEAFF
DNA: TGTGCCAGTAGTATTTGGGACAGGGAAACTGAAGCTTTCTTT

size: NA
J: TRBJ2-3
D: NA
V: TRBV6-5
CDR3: CASSYGGTSTDTQYF
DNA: TGTGCCAGCAGTTATGGGGGTACTAGCACAGATACGCAGTATTTT

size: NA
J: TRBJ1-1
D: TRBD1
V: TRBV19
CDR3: CASSKGGPNTEAFF
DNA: TGTGCCAGTAGTAAAGGGGGCCCGAACACTGAAGCTTTCTTT

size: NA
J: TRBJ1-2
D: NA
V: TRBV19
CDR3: CASSILGAHGYTF
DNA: TGTGCCAGTAGTATCTTGGGGGCCCATGGCTACACCTTC

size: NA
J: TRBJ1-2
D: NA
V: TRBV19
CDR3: CASRDRSSWYGYTF
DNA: TGTGCCAGTAGAGACAGGTCTTCATGGTATGGCTACACCTTC

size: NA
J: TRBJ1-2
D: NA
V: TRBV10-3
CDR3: CAISESTSTYGYTF
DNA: TGTGCCATCAGTGAGTCGACTTCGACCTATGGCTACACCTTC

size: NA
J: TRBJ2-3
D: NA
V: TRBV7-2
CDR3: CASSFTATSTDTQYF
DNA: TGTGCCAGCAGCTTCACGGCAACTAGCACAGATACGCAGTATTTT

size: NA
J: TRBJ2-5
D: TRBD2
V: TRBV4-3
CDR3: CASSPGSGGARETQYF
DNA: TGCGCCAGCAGCCCCGGAAGCGGGGGGGCCCGGGAGACCCAGTACTTC

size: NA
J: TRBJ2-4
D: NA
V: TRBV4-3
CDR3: CASSQDRAGVGKNIQYF
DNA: TGCGCCAGCAGCCAAGATAGGGCAGGGGTGGGCAAAAACATTCAGTACTTC

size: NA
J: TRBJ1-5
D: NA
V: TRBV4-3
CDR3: CASSQEERAAQPQHF
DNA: TGCGCCAGCAGCCAAGAAGAAAGGGCGGCTCAGCCCCAGCATTTT

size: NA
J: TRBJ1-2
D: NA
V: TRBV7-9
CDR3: CASSSQTQGREGYTF
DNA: TGTGCCAGCAGCTCGCAAACCCAGGGTCGAGAGGGCTACACCTTC

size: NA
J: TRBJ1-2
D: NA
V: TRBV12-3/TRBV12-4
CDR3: CASSLSDGYTF
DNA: TGTGCCAGCAGTTTATCTGATGGCTACACCTTC

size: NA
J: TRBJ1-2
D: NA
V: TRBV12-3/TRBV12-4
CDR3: CASRLQGLVGYTF
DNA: TGTGCCAGCAGACTACAGGGTCTGGTAGGCTACACCTTC

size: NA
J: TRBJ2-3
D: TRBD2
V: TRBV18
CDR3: CASSPGTSSDTQYF
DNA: TGTGCCAGCTCACCAGGGACTAGCTCGGATACGCAGTATTTT

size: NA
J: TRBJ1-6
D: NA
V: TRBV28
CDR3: CASIGQPYNSPLHF
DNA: TGTGCCAGCATCGGACAGCCCTATAATTCACCCCTCCACTTT

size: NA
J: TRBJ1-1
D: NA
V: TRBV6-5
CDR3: CASSYSVGPYEAFF
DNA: TGTGCCAGCAGTTACTCGGTGGGGCCCTATGAAGCTTTCTTT

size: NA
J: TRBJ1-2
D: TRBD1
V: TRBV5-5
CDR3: CASSPGQALYGYTF
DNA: TGTGCCAGCAGCCCCGGACAGGCCTTATATGGCTACACCTTC

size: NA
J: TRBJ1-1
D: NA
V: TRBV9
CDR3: CASSATVANTEAFF
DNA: TGTGCCAGCAGCGCTACAGTGGCGAACACTGAAGCTTTCTTT

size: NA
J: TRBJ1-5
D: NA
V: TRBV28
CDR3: CASSSWGSSNQPQHF
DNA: TGTGCCAGCAGTTCATGGGGTAGTAGCAATCAGCCCCAGCATTTT

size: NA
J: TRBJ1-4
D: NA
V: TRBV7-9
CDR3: CASSLNQGNEKLFF
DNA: TGTGCCAGCAGCTTAAATCAGGGGAATGAAAAACTGTTTTTT

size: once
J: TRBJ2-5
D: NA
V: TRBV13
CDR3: CASSFSGRDQETQYF
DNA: TGTGCCAGCAGCTTTTCGGGCCGCGACCAAGAGACCCAGTACTTC

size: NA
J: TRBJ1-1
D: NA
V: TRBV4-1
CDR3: CASSQEIIGEAFF
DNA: TGCGCCAGCAGCCAAGAAATCATAGGGGAAGCTTTCTTT

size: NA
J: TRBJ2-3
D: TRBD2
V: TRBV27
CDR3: CASSLASGGAWDTQYF
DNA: TGTGCCAGCAGTTTAGCTAGCGGGGGGGCGTGGGATACGCAGTATTTT

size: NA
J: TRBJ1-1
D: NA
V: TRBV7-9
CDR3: CASSLDPFLSGEAFF
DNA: TGTGCCAGCAGCTTAGATCCATTCTTATCCGGTGAAGCTTTCTTT

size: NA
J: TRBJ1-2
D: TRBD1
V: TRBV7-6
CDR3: CASSSGTGVNYGYTF
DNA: TGTGCCAGCAGCTCGGGGACAGGGGTTAACTATGGCTACACCTTC

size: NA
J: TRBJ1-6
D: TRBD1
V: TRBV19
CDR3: CASSSGTGGGYNSPLHF
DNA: TGTGCCAGTAGCAGCGGCACAGGGGGCGGGTATAATTCACCCCTCCACTTT

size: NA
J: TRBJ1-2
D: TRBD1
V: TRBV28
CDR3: CASSLIDRGGTYGYTF
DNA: TGTGCCAGCAGTCTAATTGACAGGGGCGGAACCTATGGCTACACCTTC

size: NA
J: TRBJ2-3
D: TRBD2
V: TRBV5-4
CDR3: CASSPWDYTDTQYF
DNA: TGTGCCAGCAGCCCATGGGACTACACAGATACGCAGTATTTT

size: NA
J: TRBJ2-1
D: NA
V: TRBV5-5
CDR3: CASWTAERLSSYNEQFF
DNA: TGTGCCAGCTGGACAGCTGAGCGTCTCAGCTCCTACAATGAGCAGTTCTTC

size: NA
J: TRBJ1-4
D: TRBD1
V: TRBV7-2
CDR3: CASRTTGGLKLFF
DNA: TGTGCCAGCAGAACCACAGGGGGCTTAAAACTGTTTTTT

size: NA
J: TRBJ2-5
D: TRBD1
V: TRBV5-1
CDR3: CASSTGQIGGETQYF
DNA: TGCGCCAGCAGCACGGGACAGATAGGAGGAGAGACCCAGTACTTC

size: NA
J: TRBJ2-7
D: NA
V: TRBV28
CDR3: CASSFAGRAYEQYF
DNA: TGTGCCAGCAGTTTTGCCGGACGAGCCTACGAGCAGTACTTC

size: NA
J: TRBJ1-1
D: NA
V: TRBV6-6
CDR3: CASTNPGTDEAFF
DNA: TGTGCCAGCACCAACCCCGGGACGGACGAAGCTTTCTTT

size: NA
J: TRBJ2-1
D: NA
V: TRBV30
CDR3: CAWSISSYNEQFF
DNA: TGTGCCTGGAGTATTAGCTCCTACAATGAGCAGTTCTTC

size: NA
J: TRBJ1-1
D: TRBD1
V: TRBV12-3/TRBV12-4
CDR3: CATLGQGDTEAFF
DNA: TGTGCCACCTTGGGGCAGGGGGACACTGAAGCTTTCTTT